This TCR beta chain was obtained from a study of blood T cell repertoires in COVID-19. Study context: From the United States, Italy and Spain came samples of acute and convalescent COVID-19. PBMCs, B-cell-depleted T cells, or T cells were the source of the cDNA or gDNA that made up the material.

This clone was observed a single time. The CDR3 is made up of 14 amino acids. V lost 5 bases to trimming and J lost 2 bases, with 11 bases between them. From germline, CDR1 is SEHNR and CDR2 FQNEAQ (reference sequence). Method: immunoSEQ multiplex PCR; TCRdb's copy keeps in-frame clones and lacks some. This sample yields approximately 130,000 clones, of which around 86% are seen a single time; around 19% belongs to the top ten. The sequence derives from a woman aged 50 to 60 who had recovered from COVID-19. The gene calls are TRBV7-9 and TRBJ2-3; D gene unclear. Sequencing used peripheral blood. CDR3 amino acids: CASSLTISTDTQYF. CDR3 sequence (DNA): TGTGCCAGCAGCCTGACAATTTCCACAGATACGCAGTATTTT.